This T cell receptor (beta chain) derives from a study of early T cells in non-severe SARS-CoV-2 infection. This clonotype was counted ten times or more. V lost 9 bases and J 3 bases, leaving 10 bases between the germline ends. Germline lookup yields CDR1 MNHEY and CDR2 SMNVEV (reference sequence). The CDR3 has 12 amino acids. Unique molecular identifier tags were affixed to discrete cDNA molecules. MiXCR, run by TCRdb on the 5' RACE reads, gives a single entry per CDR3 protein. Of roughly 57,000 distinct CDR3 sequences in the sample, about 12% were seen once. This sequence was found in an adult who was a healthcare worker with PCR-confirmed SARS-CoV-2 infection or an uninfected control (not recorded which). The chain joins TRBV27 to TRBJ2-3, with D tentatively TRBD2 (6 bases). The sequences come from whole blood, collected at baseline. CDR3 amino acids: CASRLVTDTQYF. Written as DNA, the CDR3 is TGTGCCAGTAGACTAGTGACAGATACGCAGTATTTT.